A single sample is the source of the 30 T cell receptor beta chains below, sequenced in a study of blood T cell repertoires in COVID-19. The protocol was immunoSEQ multiplex PCR, while the TCRdb copy is restricted to in-frame clones and leaves out a portion. Among about 130,000 clones listed, about 80% were seen once. The sequenced sample was PBMCs or T cells enriched from blood (not recorded which). These receptors all stem from a man in his forties with acute COVID-19.

This rearrangement joins TRBV18 to TRBJ2-2, with 7 bases matching TRBD1. The germline gives CDR1 KGHSH, CDR2 LQKENI. The junction had 3 bases not matched to a gene; V was cut back by 4 bases and J by 4 bases. This CDR3 contains 14 residues. The DNA for the CDR3 is TGTGCCAGCTCACAGGGGGCAGGCACCGGGGAGCTGTTTTTT. This encodes CASSQGAGTGELFF.

This chain uses TRBV3-1 (or the pseudogene TRBV3-2) with TRBJ1-5; perhaps TRBD1 as D (5 bases). V was pared by 0 bases and J by 5 bases, with 8 bases between. This CDR3 contains 14 residues. The germline CDR1 and CDR2 sequences are LGHDT and YNNKEL (reference sequence). The CDR3 region is CASSQEGAYQPQHF. CDR3 sequence (DNA): TGTGCCAGCAGCCAAGAAGGGGCTTATCAGCCCCAGCATTTT.

The chain is built from TRBV3-1 (or the pseudogene TRBV3-2) and TRBJ1-4, with TRBD1 matching over 11 bases. The CDR3 has 16 amino acids. CDR1 and CDR2 from the germline V gene are LGHDT and YNNKEL (reference sequence). J gave up 4 bases and V 5 bases, and 6 bases lay outside the gene matches. This CDR3 reads CASSSDRGQSNEKLFF. Here the CDR3 DNA reads TGTGCCAGCAGCTCGGACAGGGGGCAAAGTAATGAAAAACTGTTTTTT.

This sequence joins TRBV2 and TRBJ1-1, with 7 positions matching TRBD1. Germline CDR1 is SNHLY and CDR2 is FYNNEI. V shed 2 bases and J 3 bases; nucleotides not matched to a gene: 0. This CDR3 is 13 amino acids long. In nucleotides, the CDR3 is TGTGCCAGCAGTGAACAGGGGGACACTGAAGCTTTCTTT. Translation gives CASSEQGDTEAFF.

The CDR3 reads CASTRTGTSGAGEQFF. In nucleotides, the CDR3 is TGTGCCAGCACCCGAACCGGGACTAGCGGGGCCGGTGAGCAGTTCTTC. This sequence joins TRBV3-1 (or the pseudogene TRBV3-2) and TRBJ2-1; 13 bases fit TRBD2. The CDR3 spans 16 residues. The V segment lost 7 bases and the J segment 9 bases; nucleotides outside the gene matches: 12. Germline V lookup: CDR1 LGHDT, CDR2 YNNKEL (reference sequence).

V and J are TRBV6-6 and TRBJ2-5; 13 bases fit TRBD2. The V gene end was trimmed by 5 bases and the J gene end by 5 bases; junction bases not matched to a gene: 8. Germline V gene sequence: CDR1 MNHNY, CDR2 SVGAGI (reference sequence). CDR3 length equals 16 residues. CDR3 sequence reads: CASSRRLAGGGETQYF. The CDR3 region has the DNA TGTGCCAGCAGTCGCCGACTAGCGGGGGGCGGGGAGACCCAGTACTTC.

The chain's CDR3 is CASSKAGQVSGNTIYF. DNA of the CDR3: TGTGCCAGCAGCAAGGCGGGACAGGTCTCTGGAAACACCATATATTTT. The genes are TRBV21-1 and TRBJ1-3; the D segment call TRBD1 is taken from the table without a DNA check. TRBV21-1 is marked as a pseudogene. The CDR3 is 16 amino acids.

This chain joins TRBV14 and TRBJ2-2, with no clear D. This CDR3 has 14 residues. V shed 0 bases and J shed 4 bases, with 6 bases lying between them. Germline CDR1 is SGHDN and CDR2 is FVKESK. CDR3 coding DNA: TGTGCCAGCAGCCAAGATTACGGCACCGGGGAGCTGTTTTTT. This gives the protein CASSQDYGTGELFF.

J is TRBJ2-1 and V is TRBV19; a weak D match, TRBD2 (6 bases). Germline loops: CDR1 LNHDA, CDR2 SQIVND (reference sequence). The CDR3 sequence is 16 residues long. V was clipped by 5 bases and J by 4 bases, with 18 bases between them. The CDR3: CASSFGGEGKYNEQFF. Here the CDR3 DNA reads TGTGCCAGTAGTTTCGGGGGAGAAGGAAAGTACAATGAGCAGTTCTTC.

This chain uses TRBV2 with TRBJ1-1, with D possibly being TRBD1 (6 bases). Trimming stripped 5 bases from V and 8 bases from J, with 21 bases between. This CDR3 spans 15 amino acids. CDR1 SNHLY and CDR2 FYNNEI come from the germline V gene. The CDR3 sequence is CASSSYLTGEIEAFF. The CDR3, as DNA: TGTGCCAGCAGTTCGTACCTGACAGGTGAAATCGAAGCTTTCTTT.

The V and J genes are TRBV7-6 and TRBJ2-5; TRBD1 matches at 11 bases. The CDR3 runs to 15 residues. Losses at the gene ends were 5 bases for V and 10 bases for J; bases not matched to a gene: 12. Germline V gives CDR1 SGHVS, CDR2 FNYEAQ. CDR3 nucleotides: TGTGCCAGCAGCCCGCGGACAGGGGGCGGAGAGGGCCAGTACTTC. It codes for CASSPRTGGGEGQYF.

In its sample, this clone was seen a few times. The chain combines TRBV28 with TRBJ1-5; D ambiguous. CDR1 and CDR2 (germline): MDHEN, SYDVKM. The length of the CDR3 is 14 residues. Trimming pared 4 bases from V and 1 base from J, leaving 8 bases between. The CDR3 loop is CASSSTTSNQPQHF. CDR3 coding DNA: TGTGCCAGCAGTTCGACAACCAGCAATCAGCCCCAGCATTTT. Full variable domain (outside the CDR3, taken from reference TRBV28 and TRBJ1-5): DVKVTQSSRYLVKRTGEKVFLECVQDMDHENMFWYRQDPGLGLRLIYFSYDVKMKEKGDIPEGYSVSREKKERFSLILESASTNQTSMYLCASSSTTSNQPQHFGDGTRLSIL.

The chain uses TRBV25-1 and TRBJ2-7; possible D gene TRBD2, 5 bases. The CDR3 has 14 amino acids. Germline assignment: CDR1 MGHDK and CDR2 SYGVNS. V dropped 5 bases and J dropped 3 bases, with 14 bases sitting between them. The CDR3: CASSKAGVIYEQYF. The CDR3 DNA follows: TGTGCCAGCAGTAAGGCCGGGGTAATCTACGAGCAGTACTTC.

The chain joins TRBV3-1 (or the pseudogene TRBV3-2) to TRBJ1-2; TRBD1 aligns across 8 bases. Germline V gene sequence: CDR1 LGHDT, CDR2 YNNKEL (reference sequence). The V segment lost 3 bases and the J segment 6 bases; nucleotides outside the gene matches: 6. This CDR3 is 14 amino acids long. CDR3 sequence reads: CASSQLQGANGYTF. The CDR3 nucleotides are TGTGCCAGCAGCCAGCTGCAGGGGGCAAATGGCTACACCTTC.

This clone was detected a few times. This chain uses TRBV5-1 with TRBJ1-4; TRBD1 matches at 9 bases. The CDR3 contains 17 residues. The V segment lost 4 bases and the J segment 8 bases; nucleotides outside the gene matches: 15. CDR1 and CDR2 (germline): SGHRS, YFSETQ. Written as DNA, the CDR3 is TGCGCCAGCAGCCATGACCTCAGACCGGGACAGGGCGAAAAACTGTTTTTT. Protein product: CASSHDLRPGQGEKLFF.

A few counts support this clone. The chain carries TRBV19 and TRBJ1-5; D remains ambiguous. Germline V gene data show CDR1 as LNHDA and CDR2 as SQIVND (reference sequence). V shed 7 bases and J shed 5 bases, with 12 bases lying between them. The CDR3 has 13 residues. The CDR3 region has the DNA TGTGCCAGTATGAAGGCGGGAGATCAGCCCCAGCATTTT. This translates into CASMKAGDQPQHF.

The chain carries TRBV6-5 and TRBJ1-2; weak D call: TRBD1 (5 bases). V was cut by 2 bases and J by 8 bases, with 12 bases left in between. CDR3 size: 13 residues. Germline CDR1 and CDR2: MNHEY and SVGAGI. CDR3 sequence (DNA): TGTGCCAGCAGTTACCGAGCGGGGGGGGGCTACACCTTC. Amino acids: CASSYRAGGGYTF.

The rearrangement uses TRBV5-1 and TRBJ1-2; D gene uncertain. V dropped 8 bases and J dropped 0 bases, with 14 bases sitting between them. Germline CDR1 is SGHRS and CDR2 is YFSETQ. The CDR3 runs 14 residues. CDR3 protein: CARTYPASNYGYTF. The CDR3 DNA reads as TGCGCCAGGACCTATCCAGCGTCTAACTATGGCTACACCTTC.

The chain employs TRBV7-3 and TRBJ2-2; 9 nucleotides match TRBD1. J gave up 7 bases and V 3 bases, and 9 bases lay outside the gene matches. Germline V gene lookup returns CDR1 SGHTA and CDR2 FQGTGA. The CDR3 extends over 16 amino acids. The CDR3 reads CASSLGGGQGLGELFF. CDR3 in DNA: TGTGCCAGCAGCTTGGGAGGGGGACAGGGCCTCGGGGAGCTGTTTTTT.

This chain joins TRBV28 and TRBJ2-7, with 10 bases lining up with TRBD1. The junction had 9 bases not matched to a gene; V was cut back by 9 bases and J by 4 bases. The CDR3 loop spans 14 amino acids. Germline values: CDR1 MDHEN, CDR2 SYDVKM. The CDR3 nucleotides read TGTGCCAGTTCCCGACAGGGGGCGAGATACGAGCAGTACTTC. Translating gives CASSRQGARYEQYF.

The DNA for the CDR3 is TGCGCCAGCAGCCCACAGGGTCAGGACAATGAGCAGTTCTTC. It yields the protein CASSPQGQDNEQFF. The rearrangement joins TRBV5-1 to TRBJ2-1; possibly TRBD1 for D (6 bases). Germline CDR1 SGHRS, CDR2 YFSETQ. The CDR3 runs to 14 residues. Deletions cut 4 bases from V and 5 bases from J, with 13 bases between.

For this clone: An end of the junction differs from the germline gene, which may be a read error. The chain combines TRBV23-1 with TRBJ1-4, with D perhaps TRBD1 (6 bases). TRBV23-1 is known as an ORF, though its function is uncertain. The CDR3 totals 11 residues. The CDR3 loop reads CASSQSSGQSF. The CDR3 DNA sequence: TGCGCCAGCAGTCAATCGAGTGGACAGTCTTTT.

The rearrangement links TRBV19 to TRBJ2-7, with a possible D match to TRBD2 (5 bases). Between the trimmed V and J ends, which lost 7 bases and 5 bases, there was a span of 15 bases. This CDR3 is 13 amino acids long. The germline gives CDR1 LNHDA, CDR2 SQIVND (reference sequence). The CDR3 sequence is CASTEPGSHEQYF. Written as DNA, the CDR3 is TGTGCCAGTACAGAGCCGGGATCGCACGAGCAGTACTTC.

This chain joins TRBV28 and TRBJ2-7; no reliable D call. The V end lost 2 bases, the J end lost 3 bases, and 11 bases lay between the germline ends. This CDR3 is 14 amino acids long. CDR1 is MDHEN and CDR2 is SYDVKM in the germline V gene. Written as DNA, the CDR3 is TGTGCCAGCAGTTTACCGGAGTTCCTCTACGAGCAGTACTTC. It codes for CASSLPEFLYEQYF.

This clone was observed once. The rearrangement links TRBV18 to TRBJ2-1, with 16 bases lining up with TRBD2. CDR1 is KGHSH and CDR2 is LQKENI in the germline V gene. The CDR3 covers 17 residues. The ends lost 0 bases at V and 8 bases at J; junction bases unmatched: 4. CDR3 region: CASSPPGLAGGQDEQFF. CDR3 coding DNA: TGTGCCAGCTCACCACCGGGACTAGCGGGGGGGCAAGATGAGCAGTTCTTC.

The V and J genes are TRBV7-2 and TRBJ2-1, with D possibly being TRBD2 (6 bases). This CDR3 contains 16 residues. Germline assignment: CDR1 SGHTA and CDR2 FQGNSA. The V and J ends lost 5 bases and 4 bases respectively, with 18 bases between them. This CDR3 reads CASSELSGTAYNEQFF. The CDR3 coding sequence is TGTGCCAGCAGCGAGTTGTCCGGGACTGCTTACAATGAGCAGTTCTTC.

This clone was recorded once. J is TRBJ2-7 and V is TRBV20-1; TRBD2 aligns across 11 bases. There are 17 residues in the CDR3. V shed 3 bases and J 4 bases; nucleotides not matched to a gene: 14. The germline CDR1 and CDR2 sequences are DFQATT and SNEGSKA (reference sequence). CDR3 nucleotides: TGCAGTGCTAGTCGGCTAGCGGGAGGTCTTGCGGCGTACGAGCAGTACTTC. It specifies CSASRLAGGLAAYEQYF.

The V call is TRBV20-1, the J call TRBJ2-7; possibly TRBD2 for D (6 bases). V lost 3 bases to trimming and J lost 6 bases, with 9 bases between them. Germline assignment: CDR1 DFQATT and CDR2 SNEGSKA (reference sequence). CDR3 size: 11 residues. CDR3 bases: TGCAGTGCTAGTCCCGGGAGCGAGCAGTACTTC. Its protein is CSASPGSEQYF.

The genes are TRBV7-2 and TRBJ1-5, with D perhaps matching TRBD1 (6 bases). Germline CDR1 reads SGHTA; CDR2 reads FQGNSA. The CDR3 consists of 19 residues. The V end lost 5 bases, the J end lost 6 bases, and 29 bases lay between the germline ends. CDR3 amino acids: CASSLNLGQPKMGLQPQHF. Here the CDR3 DNA reads TGTGCCAGCAGCCTGAACCTCGGACAGCCAAAAATGGGCCTTCAGCCCCAGCATTTT.

This clone was recorded only once. This chain joins TRBV12-1 and TRBJ2-3; TRBD2 is the table's D call, not checked against the DNA. TRBV12-1 has pseudogene status. This CDR3 has 15 residues. CDR3 protein: CASSSGTSGKDTQYF. The CDR3 coding sequence is TGTGCCAGCAGCTCCGGGACTAGCGGTAAAGATACGCAGTATTTT.